A selection of T cell receptor beta chains follows, all from one sample in a study of blood T cell repertoires in COVID-19. Clones were read by immunoSEQ multiplex PCR, and TCRdb kept only the in-frame ones, dropping some. In the table there are 120,000 or so clones, 84% of which are singletons. Sequencing was performed on PBMCs or T cells enriched from blood (not recorded which). The receptor source for this set is a woman aged 30 to 39 who had recovered from COVID-19. The CDR3 runs from the conserved cysteine through the conserved F or W. The order of the fields is CDR3 protein, J gene, V gene.

CASSYGGMSTDTQYF TRBJ2-3 TRBV28
CASSSQPGDPYEQYF TRBJ2-7 TRBV7-2
CASRGGAGVGVETQYF TRBJ2-5 TRBV2
CAWRRDRGNYGYTF TRBJ1-2 TRBV30
CASSASGVEQFF TRBJ2-1 TRBV14
CASSQERSYNEQFF TRBJ2-1 TRBV4-2
CASMNPRGRDNQPQHF TRBJ1-5 TRBV19
CASSYSAEPSNEQFF TRBJ2-1 TRBV6-2/TRBV6-3
CASSLVAHTEAFF TRBJ1-1 TRBV7-9
CASSWGTGNYGYTF TRBJ1-2 TRBV6-2/TRBV6-3
CAWSRDRVYNEQFF TRBJ2-1 TRBV30
CASSQKGQNQPQHF TRBJ1-5 TRBV3-1/TRBV3-2
CASRPDRGRTEAFF TRBJ1-1 TRBV28
CASSPGTAYNSPLHF TRBJ1-6 TRBV5-1
CASSHSPGRAKGETQYF TRBJ2-5 TRBV4-1
CASSLGGSGRARETQYF TRBJ2-5 TRBV7-2
CASSSGQGATDTQYF TRBJ2-3 TRBV18
CASSTRQMNTEAFF TRBJ1-1 TRBV19
CASSHIIRQGDYGYTF TRBJ1-2 TRBV4-2
CSALDRGIF TRBJ1-4 TRBV20-1
CASSPRLYTHEQYF TRBJ2-7 TRBV7-7